This T cell receptor beta chain was found in a study of Ad26.COV2.S vaccination and SARS-CoV-2 variants. The wider study: The donor was enrolled in the Ad26.COV2.S arm of the COV1001 trial. By the intramuscular route, Ad26.COV2.S was given once, or twice 56 days apart.

Data came from immunoSEQ multiplex PCR; TCRdb stores just in-frame clones and leaves some out. The top ten clones hold about 3.6% of a sample with roughly 420,000 clones, 88% of them seen once. As regards this clone: Its antigen is currently unknown.

Points from the study as a whole: It was reported that spike-specific CD8+ and CD4+ T cell responses were substantially broad after vaccination.

Treatment: 19 received Ad26.COV2.S at low or high dose, single or two shots; about 5 received placebo; per-sample allocation not given. The samples date from day 63 after the first vaccine or placebo injection. An Ad26 vector expressing Wuhan-strain SARS-CoV-2 spike constituted the vaccine. The CDR3 contains 16 residues. Deletions cut 1 base from V and 0 bases from J, with 10 bases between. CDR1 LNHDA and CDR2 SQIVND come from the germline V gene (reference sequence). This receptor was identified in a person aged 18-65 years who received the Ad26.COV2.S COVID-19 vaccine or a placebo. The genes are TRBV19 and TRBJ2-4; no clear D gene. Sequenced material: peripheral blood, taken in a trial of Ad26.COV2.S vaccine versus placebo. The CDR3 protein is CASSIGQVLAKNIQYF. The CDR3 coding sequence is TGTGCCAGTAGTATAGGGCAGGTACTAGCCAAAAACATTCAGTACTTC.